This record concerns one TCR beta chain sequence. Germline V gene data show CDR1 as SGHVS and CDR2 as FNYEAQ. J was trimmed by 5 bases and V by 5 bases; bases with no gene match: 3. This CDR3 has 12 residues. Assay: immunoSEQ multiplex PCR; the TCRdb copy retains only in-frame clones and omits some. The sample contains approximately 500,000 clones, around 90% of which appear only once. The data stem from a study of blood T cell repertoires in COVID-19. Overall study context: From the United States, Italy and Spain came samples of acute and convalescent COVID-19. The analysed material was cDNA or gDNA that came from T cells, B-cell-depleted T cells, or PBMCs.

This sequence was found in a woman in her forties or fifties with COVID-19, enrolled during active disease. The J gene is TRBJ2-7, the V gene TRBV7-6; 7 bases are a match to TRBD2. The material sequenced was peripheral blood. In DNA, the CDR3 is TGTGCCAGCAGCCCCGGGGGGAACGAGCAGTACTTC. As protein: CASSPGGNEQYF.